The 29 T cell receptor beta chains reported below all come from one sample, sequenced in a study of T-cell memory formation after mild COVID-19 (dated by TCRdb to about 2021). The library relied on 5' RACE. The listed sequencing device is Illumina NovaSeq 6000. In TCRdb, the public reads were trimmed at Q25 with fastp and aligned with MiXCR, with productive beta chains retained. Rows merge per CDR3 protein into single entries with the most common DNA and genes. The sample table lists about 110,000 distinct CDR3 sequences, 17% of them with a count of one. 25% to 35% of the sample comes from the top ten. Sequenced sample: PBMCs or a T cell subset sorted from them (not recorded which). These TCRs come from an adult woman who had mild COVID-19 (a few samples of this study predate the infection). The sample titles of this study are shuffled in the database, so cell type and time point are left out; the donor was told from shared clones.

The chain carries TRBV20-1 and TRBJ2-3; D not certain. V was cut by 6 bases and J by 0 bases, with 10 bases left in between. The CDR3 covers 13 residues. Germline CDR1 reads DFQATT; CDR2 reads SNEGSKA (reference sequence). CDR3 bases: TGCAGTGCGGACCAGGACAGCACAGATACGCAGTATTTT. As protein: CSADQDSTDTQYF.

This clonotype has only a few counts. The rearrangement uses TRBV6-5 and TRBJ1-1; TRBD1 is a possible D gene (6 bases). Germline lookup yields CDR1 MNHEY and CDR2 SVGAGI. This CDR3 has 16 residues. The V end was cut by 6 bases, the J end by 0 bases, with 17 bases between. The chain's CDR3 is CASSRWSGTLNTEAFF. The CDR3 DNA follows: TGTGCCAGCAGCCGTTGGTCGGGGACACTGAACACTGAAGCTTTCTTT.

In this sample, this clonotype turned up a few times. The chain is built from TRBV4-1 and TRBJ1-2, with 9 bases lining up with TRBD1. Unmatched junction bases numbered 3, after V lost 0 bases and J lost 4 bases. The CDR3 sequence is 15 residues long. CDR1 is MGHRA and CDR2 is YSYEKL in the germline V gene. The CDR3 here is CASSQDVDRGYGYTF. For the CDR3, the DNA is TGCGCCAGCAGCCAAGATGTGGACAGGGGCTATGGCTACACCTTC.

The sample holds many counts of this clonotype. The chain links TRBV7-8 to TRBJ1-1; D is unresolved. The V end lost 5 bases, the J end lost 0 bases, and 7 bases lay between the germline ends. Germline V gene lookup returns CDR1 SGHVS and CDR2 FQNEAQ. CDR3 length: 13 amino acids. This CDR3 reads CASSRLMNTEAFF. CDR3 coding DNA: TGTGCCAGCAGCCGCCTCATGAACACTGAAGCTTTCTTT.

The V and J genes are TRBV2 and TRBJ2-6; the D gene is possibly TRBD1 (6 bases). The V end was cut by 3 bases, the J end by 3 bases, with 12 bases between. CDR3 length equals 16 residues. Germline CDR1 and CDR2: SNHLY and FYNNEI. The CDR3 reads CASSDRGDDGANVLTF. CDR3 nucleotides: TGTGCCAGCAGTGACAGGGGCGATGATGGGGCCAACGTCCTGACTTTC.

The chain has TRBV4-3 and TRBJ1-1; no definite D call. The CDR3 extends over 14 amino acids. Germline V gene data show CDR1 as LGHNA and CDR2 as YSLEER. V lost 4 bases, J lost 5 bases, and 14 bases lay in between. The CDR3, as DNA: TGCGCCAGCAGCCCGAGATTGGGAAGGACTGAAGCTTTCTTT. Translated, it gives CASSPRLGRTEAFF.

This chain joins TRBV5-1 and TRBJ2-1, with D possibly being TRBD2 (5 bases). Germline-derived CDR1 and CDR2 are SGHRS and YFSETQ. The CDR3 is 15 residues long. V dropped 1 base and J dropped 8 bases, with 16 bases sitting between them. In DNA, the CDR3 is TGCGCCAGCAGCTTGTCGTCGGGGTTTGTGGATGAGCAGTTCTTC. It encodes CASSLSSGFVDEQFF.

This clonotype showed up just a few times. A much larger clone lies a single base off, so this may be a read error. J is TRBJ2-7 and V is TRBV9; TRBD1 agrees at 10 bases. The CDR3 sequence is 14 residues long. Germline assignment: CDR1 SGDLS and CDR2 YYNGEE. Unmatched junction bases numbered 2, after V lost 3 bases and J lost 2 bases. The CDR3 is CASSDGTGAYEQYF. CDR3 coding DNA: TGTGCCAGCAGCGACGGGACAGGGGCCTACGAGCAGTACTTC.

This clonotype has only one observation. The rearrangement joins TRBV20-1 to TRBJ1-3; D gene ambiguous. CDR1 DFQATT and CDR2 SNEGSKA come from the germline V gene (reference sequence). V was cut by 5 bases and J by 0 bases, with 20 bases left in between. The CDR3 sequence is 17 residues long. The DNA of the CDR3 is TGCAGTGCTCGCCCCCTCGGCGGAGGGAACTCTGGAAACACCATATATTTT. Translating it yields CSARPLGGGNSGNTIYF.

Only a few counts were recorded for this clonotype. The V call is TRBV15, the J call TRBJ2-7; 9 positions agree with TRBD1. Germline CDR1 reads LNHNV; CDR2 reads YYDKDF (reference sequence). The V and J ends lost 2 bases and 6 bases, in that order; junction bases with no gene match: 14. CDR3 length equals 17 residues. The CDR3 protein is CATSRPRPGQGRSEQYF. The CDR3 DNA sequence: TGTGCCACCAGCAGACCCCGACCGGGACAGGGTCGAAGCGAGCAGTACTTC.

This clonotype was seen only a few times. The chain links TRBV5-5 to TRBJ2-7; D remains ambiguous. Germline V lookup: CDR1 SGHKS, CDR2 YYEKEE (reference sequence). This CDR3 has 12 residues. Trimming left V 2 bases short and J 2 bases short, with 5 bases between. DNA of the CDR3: TGTGCCAGCAGCTTTGGGGCCTACGAGCAGTACTTC. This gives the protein CASSFGAYEQYF.

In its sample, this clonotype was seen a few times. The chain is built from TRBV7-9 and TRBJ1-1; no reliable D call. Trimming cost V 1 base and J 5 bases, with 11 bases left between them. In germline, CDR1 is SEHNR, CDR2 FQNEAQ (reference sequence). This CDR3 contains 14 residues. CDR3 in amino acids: CASSLVQAGTEAFF. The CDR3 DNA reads TGTGCCAGCAGCTTAGTTCAGGCCGGGACTGAAGCTTTCTTT.

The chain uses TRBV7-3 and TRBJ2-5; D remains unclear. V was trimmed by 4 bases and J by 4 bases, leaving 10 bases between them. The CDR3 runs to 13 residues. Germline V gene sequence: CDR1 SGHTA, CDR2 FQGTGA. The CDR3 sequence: CASSSTQPETQYF. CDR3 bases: TGTGCCAGCAGCTCCACCCAACCAGAGACCCAGTACTTC.

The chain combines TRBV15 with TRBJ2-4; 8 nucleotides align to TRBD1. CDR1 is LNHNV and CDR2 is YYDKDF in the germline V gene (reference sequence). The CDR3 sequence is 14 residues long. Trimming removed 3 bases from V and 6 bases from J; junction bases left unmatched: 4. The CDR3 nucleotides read TGTGCCACCAGCAGGGGACAGGAATTAAACATTCAGTACTTC. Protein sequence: CATSRGQELNIQYF.

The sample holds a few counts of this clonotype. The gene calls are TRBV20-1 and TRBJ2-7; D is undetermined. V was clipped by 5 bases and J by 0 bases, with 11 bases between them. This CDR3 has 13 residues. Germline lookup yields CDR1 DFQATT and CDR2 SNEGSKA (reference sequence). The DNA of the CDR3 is TGCAGTGCTCGGACCGATCTCTCCTACGAGCAGTACTTC. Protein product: CSARTDLSYEQYF.

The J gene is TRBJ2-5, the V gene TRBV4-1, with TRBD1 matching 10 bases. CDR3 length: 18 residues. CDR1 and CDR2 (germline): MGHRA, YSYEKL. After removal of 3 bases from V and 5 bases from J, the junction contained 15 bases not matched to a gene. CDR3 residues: CASSQVSQTTGGHETQYF. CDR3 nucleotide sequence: TGCGCCAGCAGCCAGGTCTCCCAGACGACAGGGGGCCATGAGACCCAGTACTTC.

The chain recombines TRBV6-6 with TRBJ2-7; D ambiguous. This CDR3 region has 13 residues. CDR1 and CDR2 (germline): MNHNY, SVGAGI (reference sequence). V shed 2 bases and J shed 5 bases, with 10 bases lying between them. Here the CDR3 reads CASSYEVWDEQYF. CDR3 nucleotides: TGTGCCAGCAGTTACGAGGTTTGGGACGAGCAGTACTTC.

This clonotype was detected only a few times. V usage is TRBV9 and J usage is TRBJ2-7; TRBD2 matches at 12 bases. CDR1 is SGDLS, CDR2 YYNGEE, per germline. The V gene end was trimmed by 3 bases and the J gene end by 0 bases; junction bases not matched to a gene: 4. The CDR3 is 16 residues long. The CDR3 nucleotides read TGTGCCAGCAGCGCAGGACTAGCGGGGAGCTCCTACGAGCAGTACTTC. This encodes CASSAGLAGSSYEQYF.

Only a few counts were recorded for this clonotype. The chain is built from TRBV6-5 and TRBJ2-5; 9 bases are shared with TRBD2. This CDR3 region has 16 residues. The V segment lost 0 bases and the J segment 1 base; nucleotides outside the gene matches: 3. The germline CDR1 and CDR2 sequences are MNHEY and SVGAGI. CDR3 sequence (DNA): TGTGCCAGCAGTTACTCAAGCGGGGGGATCCAAGAGACCCAGTACTTC. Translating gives CASSYSSGGIQETQYF.

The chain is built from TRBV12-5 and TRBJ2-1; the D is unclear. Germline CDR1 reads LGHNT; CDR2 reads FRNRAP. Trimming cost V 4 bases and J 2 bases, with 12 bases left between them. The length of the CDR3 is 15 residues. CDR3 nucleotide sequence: TGTGCTAGTGGTTATACCGAGTTCCCCTACAATGAGCAGTTCTTC. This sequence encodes CASGYTEFPYNEQFF.

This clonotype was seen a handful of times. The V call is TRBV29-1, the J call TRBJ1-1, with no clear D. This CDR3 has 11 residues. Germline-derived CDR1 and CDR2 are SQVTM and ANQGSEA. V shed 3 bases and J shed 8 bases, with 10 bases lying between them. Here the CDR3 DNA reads TGCAGCGTTGATAACGGGATCGAAGCTTTCTTT. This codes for CSVDNGIEAFF.

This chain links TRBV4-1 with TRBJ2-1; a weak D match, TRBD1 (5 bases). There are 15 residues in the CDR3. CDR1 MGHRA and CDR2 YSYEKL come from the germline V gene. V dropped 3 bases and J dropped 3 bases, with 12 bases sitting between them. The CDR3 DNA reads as TGCGCCAGCAGCCAGGGGTTAGGGGACTACAATGAGCAGTTCTTC. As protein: CASSQGLGDYNEQFF.

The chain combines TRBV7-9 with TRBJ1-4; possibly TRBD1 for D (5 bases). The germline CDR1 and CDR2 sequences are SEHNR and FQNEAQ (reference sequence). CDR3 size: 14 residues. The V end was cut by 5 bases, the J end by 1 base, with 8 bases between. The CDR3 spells CASSIGGTNEKLFF. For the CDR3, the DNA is TGTGCCAGCAGCATCGGGGGAACTAATGAAAAACTGTTTTTT.

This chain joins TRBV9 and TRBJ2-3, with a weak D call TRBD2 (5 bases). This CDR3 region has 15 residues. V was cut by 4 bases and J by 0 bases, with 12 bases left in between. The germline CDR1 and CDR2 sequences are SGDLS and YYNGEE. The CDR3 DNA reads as TGTGCCAGCAGCATGGGGAGAGCTAGCACAGATACGCAGTATTTT. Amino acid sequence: CASSMGRASTDTQYF.

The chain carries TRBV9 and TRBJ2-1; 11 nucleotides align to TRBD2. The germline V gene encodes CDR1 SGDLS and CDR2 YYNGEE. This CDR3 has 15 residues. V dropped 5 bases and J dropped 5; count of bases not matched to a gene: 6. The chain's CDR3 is CASRDGTSGDNEQFF. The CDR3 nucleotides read TGTGCCAGCAGAGACGGGACTAGCGGCGACAATGAGCAGTTCTTC.

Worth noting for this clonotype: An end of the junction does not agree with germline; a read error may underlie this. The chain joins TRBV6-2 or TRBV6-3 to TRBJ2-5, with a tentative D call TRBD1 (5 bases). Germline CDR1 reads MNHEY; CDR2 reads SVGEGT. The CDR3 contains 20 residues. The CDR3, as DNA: TGTGTCAGCAGTTACCCCCACGATTACCAGGACATCCTGATCCTGGAGACCCAGTACTTC. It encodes CVSSYPHDYQDILILETQYF.

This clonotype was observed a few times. The CDR3 DNA reads TGTGCCAGCAGTCACGGACAGGGGATGAACACTGAAGCTTTCTTT. This gives the protein CASSHGQGMNTEAFF. The chain recombines TRBV12-3 or TRBV12-4 with TRBJ1-1, with 9 bases matching TRBD1. This CDR3 spans 15 amino acids. Trimming removed 5 bases from V and 0 bases from J; junction bases left unmatched: 4.

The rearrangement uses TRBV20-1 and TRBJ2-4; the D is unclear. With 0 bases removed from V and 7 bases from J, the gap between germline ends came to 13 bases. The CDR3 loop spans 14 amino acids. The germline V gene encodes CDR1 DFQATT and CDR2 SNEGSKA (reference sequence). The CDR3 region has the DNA TGCAGTGCTAGAGATACCCCTAATCAGAACATTCAGTACTTC. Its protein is CSARDTPNQNIQYF.

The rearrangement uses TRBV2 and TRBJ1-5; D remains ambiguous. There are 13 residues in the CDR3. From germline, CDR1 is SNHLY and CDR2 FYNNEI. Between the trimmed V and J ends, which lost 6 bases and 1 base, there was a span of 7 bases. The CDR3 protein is CASRGMSNQPQHF. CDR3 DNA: TGTGCCAGCAGAGGGATGAGCAATCAGCCCCAGCATTTT.